The 24 T cell receptor beta chains reported below all come from one sample, sequenced in a study of identical twins. One entry per CDR3 protein results from TCRdb running MiXCR on the 5' RACE reads. Here the sample spans more than 1.5 million distinct CDR3 sequences, around 29% being singletons. Sequenced input: cord blood. The receptors come from a newborn girl in good health.

V gene TRBV25-1 combines with J gene TRBJ1-2; no reliable D call. The CDR3 consists of 12 residues. Germline CDR1 is MGHDK and CDR2 is SYGVNS. The germline V and J ends were trimmed by 7 bases and 7 bases, with 13 bases remaining between them. The CDR3 DNA reads as TGTGCCAGCAAGGAGGGTTCTGGTGGCTACACCTTC. Its protein is CASKEGSGGYTF.

The V call is TRBV28, the J call TRBJ1-4; 8 nucleotides match TRBD1. J was trimmed by 6 bases and V by 3 bases; bases with no gene match: 0. There are 13 residues in the CDR3. Germline CDR1 MDHEN, CDR2 SYDVKM. The CDR3 protein is CASSFRGHEKLFF. The CDR3, as DNA: TGTGCCAGCAGTTTCAGGGGGCATGAAAAACTGTTTTTT.

This clonotype was recorded a few times. The V call is TRBV5-1, the J call TRBJ1-1; D is unclear. The CDR3 loop spans 14 amino acids. CDR1 SGHRS and CDR2 YFSETQ come from the germline V gene. Trimming removed 0 bases at V and 1 base at J, with 7 bases between. The CDR3 reads CASSLGPENTEAFF. The CDR3 DNA sequence: TGCGCCAGCAGCTTGGGGCCGGAGAACACTGAAGCTTTCTTT.

The rearrangement joins TRBV28 to TRBJ1-6; 10 nucleotides agree with TRBD1. Unmatched junction bases numbered 12, after V lost 6 bases and J lost 7 bases. This CDR3 has 17 amino acids. Germline CDR1 and CDR2: MDHEN and SYDVKM. The CDR3 DNA is TGTGCCAGCAGACCAGTGACAGGGGGCGCGAGGAATTCACCCCTCCACTTT. Amino acid sequence: CASRPVTGGARNSPLHF. The entire variable domain, with the rest obtained from reference TRBV28 and TRBJ1-6, is as follows: DVKVTQSSRYLVKRTGEKVFLECVQDMDHENMFWYRQDPGLGLRLIYFSYDVKMKEKGDIPEGYSVSREKKERFSLILESASTNQTSMYLCASRPVTGGARNSPLHFGNGTRLTVT.

This clonotype was detected ten times or more. The chain is built from TRBV12-5 and TRBJ2-7; weak D call: TRBD1 (6 bases). The V end lost 2 bases, the J end lost 3 bases, and 17 bases lay between the germline ends. Germline V lookup: CDR1 LGHNT, CDR2 FRNRAP. The CDR3 is made up of 16 amino acids. CDR3 residues: CASGLQTGKGYYEQYF. Written as DNA, the CDR3 is TGTGCTAGTGGTTTGCAGACAGGCAAGGGCTACTACGAGCAGTACTTC.

This clonotype appeared a few times. This rearrangement joins TRBV27 to TRBJ2-1; 8 bases are shared with TRBD2. This CDR3 is 15 amino acids long. Germline trimming cut 5 bases from V and 3 bases from J; bases unmatched to any gene: 6. Per the germline V gene, CDR1 is MNHEY and CDR2 is SMNVEV (reference sequence). CDR3 in amino acids: CASSRSGTSYNEQFF. CDR3 nucleotide sequence: TGTGCCAGCAGTCGATCCGGGACTAGCTACAATGAGCAGTTCTTC.

This rearrangement joins TRBV9 to TRBJ1-1; D might be TRBD1 (6 bases). The CDR3 is 15 amino acids. The germline CDR1 and CDR2 sequences are SGDLS and YYNGEE. V was trimmed by 4 bases and J by 3 bases, leaving 16 bases between them. The CDR3 region is CASSPLEGGYTEAFF. DNA of the CDR3: TGTGCCAGCAGCCCTCTGGAGGGGGGGTACACTGAAGCTTTCTTT.

The chain carries TRBV28 and TRBJ1-5, with D unresolved. The CDR3 sequence is 12 residues long. Trimming removed 7 bases from V and 4 bases from J, with 8 bases in between. From germline, CDR1 is MDHEN and CDR2 SYDVKM. In DNA form, the CDR3 reads TGTGCCAGCACCTTAAATAATCAGCCCCAGCATTTT. Translated: CASTLNNQPQHF.

The J gene is TRBJ2-5, the V gene TRBV5-6; D is ambiguous. Trimming stripped 1 base from V and 11 bases from J, with 24 bases between. CDR1 is SGHDT, CDR2 YYEEEE, per germline. This CDR3 has 16 amino acids. The CDR3 coding sequence is TGTGCCAGCAGCTTGTCTCCGGAATGGGATCACAATGAGCAGTACTTC. Its translation: CASSLSPEWDHNEQYF.

The rearrangement joins TRBV28 to TRBJ1-4; TRBD1 aligns across 8 bases. CDR1 is MDHEN, CDR2 SYDVKM, per germline. Trimming took 4 bases from V and 8 from J; bases not matched to a gene: 9. The CDR3 spans 15 residues. Here the CDR3 DNA reads TGTGCCAGCAGTTCTTCCGGGACAGGAAGCGAAAAACTGTTTTTT. This codes for CASSSSGTGSEKLFF.

This clonotype was observed a few times. The chain is built from TRBV20-1 and TRBJ1-1; weak D call: TRBD1 (5 bases). The germline V gene has CDR1 DFQATT and CDR2 SNEGSKA (reference sequence). The CDR3 loop spans 12 amino acids. V was pared by 3 bases and J by 3 bases, with 8 bases between. The CDR3 DNA sequence: TGCAGTGCTAGCACAGGTTACACTGAAGCTTTCTTT. Translating gives CSASTGYTEAFF.

The sample holds a few counts of this clonotype. The chain recombines TRBV6-6 with TRBJ2-7, with a weak D call TRBD2 (5 bases). Trimming cost V 4 bases and J 5 bases, with 12 bases left between them. The CDR3 spans 13 residues. Germline CDR1 is MNHNY and CDR2 is SVGAGI (reference sequence). CDR3 coding DNA: TGTGCCAGCAGTTCCGGGGATCGGCACGAGCAGTACTTC. This sequence encodes CASSSGDRHEQYF.

This clonotype was counted a few times. The genes are TRBV4-2 and TRBJ2-7, with a possible D match to TRBD2 (6 bases). The CDR3 is 16 residues long. CDR1 is LGHNA and CDR2 is YNFKEQ in the germline V gene. Trimming took 4 bases from V and 3 from J, leaving 19 bases between them. CDR3 in DNA: TGTGCCAGCAGCCTAAGCGACACGGGGGTCCACTACGAGCAGTACTTC. It codes for CASSLSDTGVHYEQYF.

The chain links TRBV4-1 to TRBJ1-2; D gene unclear. Germline assignment: CDR1 MGHRA and CDR2 YSYEKL. The V and J ends lost 1 base and 4 bases respectively, with 13 bases between them. This CDR3 contains 15 residues. CDR3 in amino acids: CASSQGPLMSYGYTF. The CDR3 region has the DNA TGCGCCAGCAGCCAAGGACCGTTAATGAGCTATGGCTACACCTTC.

This clonotype was seen only a few times. The V call is TRBV5-1, the J call TRBJ2-7; 8 nucleotides align to TRBD1. The junction had 9 bases not matched to a gene; V was cut back by 4 bases and J by 6 bases. The CDR3 loop spans 14 amino acids. Germline V gives CDR1 SGHRS, CDR2 YFSETQ. The CDR3 DNA sequence: TGCGCCAGCAGCCAAGAGGGGACAGGCCCCGAGCAGTACTTC. Its translation: CASSQEGTGPEQYF.

This clonotype showed up just a few times. This sequence joins TRBV29-1 and TRBJ2-5; D is possibly TRBD2 (5 bases). The CDR3 covers 14 residues. Trimming pared 7 bases from V and 4 bases from J, leaving 19 bases between. Germline V lookup: CDR1 SQVTM, CDR2 ANQGSEA. The CDR3 here is CSAAPTGVGETQYF. In nucleotides, the CDR3 is TGCAGCGCTGCACCCACCGGGGTTGGAGAGACCCAGTACTTC.

The J gene is TRBJ1-2, the V gene TRBV21-1; the tabulated D call, TRBD1, remains unverified against the DNA. TRBV21-1 is classified as a pseudogene. The CDR3 contains 17 residues. The CDR3 is CASSNLAPGHPNYGYTF. CDR3 sequence (DNA): TGTGCCAGCAGCAACCTCGCCCCGGGACACCCCAACTATGGCTACACCTTC.

The gene calls are TRBV6-2 or TRBV6-3 and TRBJ2-5; 8 positions agree with TRBD1. The J call is doubtful: the DNA matches TRBJ2-7 better. Germline V lookup: CDR1 MNHEY, CDR2 SVGEGT. The CDR3 spans 14 residues. The CDR3 DNA is TGTGCCAGCAGTCACTGGGACAGGCCCTACGAGCAGTACTTC. Its translation is CASSHWDRPYEQYF.

This clonotype was detected only a few times. The chain has TRBV20-1 and TRBJ2-1; D not certain. The V and J ends lost 7 bases and 4 bases respectively, with 14 bases between them. This CDR3 is 13 amino acids long. CDR1 is DFQATT, CDR2 SNEGSKA, per germline (reference sequence). CDR3 amino acids: CSGIKAIYNEQFF. CDR3 DNA sequence: TGCAGTGGAATTAAGGCGATTTACAATGAGCAGTTCTTC.

The V gene is TRBV2, the J gene TRBJ1-5; 7 bases fit TRBD1. This CDR3 contains 15 residues. Germline-derived CDR1 and CDR2 are SNHLY and FYNNEI. V trimming: 6 bases; J trimming: 4 bases; junction bases outside the gene matches: 9. CDR3: CASSLGQVGNQPQHF. CDR3 bases: TGTGCCAGCAGCCTCGGACAGGTTGGGAATCAGCCCCAGCATTTT.

The genes are TRBV3-1 and TRBJ1-1, with 7 bases matching TRBD1. Trimming removed 8 bases from V and 6 bases from J; junction bases left unmatched: 15. This CDR3 has 15 amino acids. Per germline, CDR1 LGHDT and CDR2 YNNKEL (reference sequence). Here the CDR3 reads CASGDLGQAEPEAFF. The CDR3, as DNA: TGTGCCAGCGGCGACTTAGGACAGGCGGAACCTGAAGCTTTCTTT.

The table lists this clonotype with a few counts. The V and J genes are TRBV14 and TRBJ2-5; maybe TRBD1 (5 bases). V lost 7 bases and J 3 bases, leaving 15 bases between the germline ends. The length of the CDR3 is 14 residues. Germline values: CDR1 SGHDN, CDR2 FVKESK. This CDR3 is CASTPGREEETQYF. The CDR3 nucleotides are TGTGCCAGCACCCCCGGCAGGGAAGAAGAGACCCAGTACTTC.

CDR3 sequence (DNA): TGTGCCAGCAGCTTAATGTACAGGGAGAACACTGAAGCTTTCTTT. Translation gives CASSLMYRENTEAFF. The chain employs TRBV7-2 and TRBJ1-1; TRBD1 is a possible D gene (6 bases). Germline loops: CDR1 SGHTA, CDR2 FQGNSA. This CDR3 region has 15 residues. Trimming stripped 2 bases from V and 1 base from J, with 11 bases between.

The genes are TRBV9 and TRBJ1-2; D gene unclear. The CDR3 is 14 residues long. Germline V gene data show CDR1 as SGDLS and CDR2 as YYNGEE. Trimming removed 0 bases from V and 6 bases from J, with 12 bases in between. CDR3 sequence (DNA): TGTGCCAGCAGCGTAGACGTGGGGAGGGATGGCTACACCTTC. Amino acid sequence: CASSVDVGRDGYTF.